This TCR beta chain was captured in a study of Ad26.COV2.S vaccination and SARS-CoV-2 variants. Sequencing was performed with immunoSEQ multiplex PCR; in TCRdb, only in-frame clones are kept and a portion is missing. This table has more than 300,000 clones, roughly 91% appearing once. Described treatment: roughly 19 received Ad26.COV2.S at low or high dose, single or two shots; several received placebo; per-sample allocation not given. Samples analyzed were those drawn on day 63 after the first vaccine or placebo injection. Sequenced here: peripheral blood, sampled in a trial of Ad26.COV2.S vaccine versus placebo. The clonotype comes from a person aged 18-65 years who received the Ad26.COV2.S COVID-19 vaccine or a placebo.

CDR3 in amino acids: CASSSVDTGYEQYF. The CDR3 DNA sequence: TGTGCCAGCAGTTCGGTCGACACCGGCTACGAGCAGTACTTC. The rearrangement uses TRBV6-5 and TRBJ2-7; D is uncertain. Germline loops: CDR1 MNHEY, CDR2 SVGAGI. Trimming removed 4 bases from V and 3 bases from J, with 13 bases in between. The CDR3 is 14 residues long.